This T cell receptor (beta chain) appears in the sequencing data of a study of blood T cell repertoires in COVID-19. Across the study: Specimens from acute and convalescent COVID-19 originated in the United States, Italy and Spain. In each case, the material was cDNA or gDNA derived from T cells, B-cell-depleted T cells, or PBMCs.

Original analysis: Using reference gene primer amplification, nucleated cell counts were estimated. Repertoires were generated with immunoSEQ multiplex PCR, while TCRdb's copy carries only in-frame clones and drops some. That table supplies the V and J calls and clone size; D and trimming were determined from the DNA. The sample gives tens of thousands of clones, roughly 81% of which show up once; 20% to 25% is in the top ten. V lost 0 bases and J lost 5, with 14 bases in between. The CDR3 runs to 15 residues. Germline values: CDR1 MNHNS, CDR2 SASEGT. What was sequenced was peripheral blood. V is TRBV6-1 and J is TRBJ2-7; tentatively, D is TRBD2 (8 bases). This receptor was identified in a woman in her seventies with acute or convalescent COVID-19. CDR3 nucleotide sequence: TGTGCCAGCAGTGAAGCAGGGGGCGGGAGGAACGAGCAGTACTTC. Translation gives CASSEAGGGRNEQYF.